The text below deals with one T cell receptor beta chain. The antigen is undetermined. Healthy Caucasians made up all donors. Between the trimmed V and J ends, which lost 0 bases and 0 bases, there was a span of 12 bases. The CDR3 contains 17 residues. CDR1 and CDR2 (germline): SGHAT, FQNNGV. The sample is drawn from a study of identical twins. One entry per CDR3 protein results from TCRdb running MiXCR on the 5' RACE reads. Of 400,000 to 550,000 distinct CDR3 sequences in the sample, about 13% were seen once. Study results and limitations: The models systematically underestimated how much out-of-frame TCR alpha was shared in monozygotic twins. Its conclusions, products of cross-sectional statistical analysis, did not come from following the same donors.

A further study also used this sample, focusing on yellow fever vaccine responses in identical twins.

The V and J genes are TRBV11-2 and TRBJ2-1; perhaps TRBD2 as D (5 bases). The receptor was derived from a woman aged 18-35 years in good health. Sequencing used CD4+ T cells sorted from blood. CDR3 region: CASSLDLTTSSYNEQFF. CDR3 sequence (DNA): TGTGCCAGCAGCTTAGATCTGACTACGAGCTCCTACAATGAGCAGTTCTTC.